These 29 T cell receptor beta chains were sequenced from one sample in a study of blood T cells in healthy people across ages. The authors ran a second PCR of about 6 to 11 cycles using a sample-barcoded 5' primer and a J-beta primer mix. TCRdb passed the 5' RACE reads through MiXCR, listing each CDR3 protein once. The data contain fewer than 900,000 distinct CDR3 sequences, around 49% of them singletons. Sequencing was done on a sample of blood. The receptors here all came from a woman in her sixties or seventies in good health.

V usage is TRBV20-1 and J usage is TRBJ2-7; D ambiguous. Trimming left V 4 bases short and J 5 bases short, with 15 bases between. This CDR3 is 13 amino acids long. CDR1 DFQATT and CDR2 SNEGSKA come from the germline V gene (reference sequence). This chain's CDR3 is CSATDPSRHEQYF. In nucleotides, the CDR3 is TGCAGTGCTACCGATCCTTCAAGGCACGAGCAGTACTTC.

This clonotype was seen only a few times. The rearrangement links TRBV6-1 to TRBJ1-1; D gene unclear. Germline loops: CDR1 MNHNS, CDR2 SASEGT. The CDR3 length is 11 residues. The ends were cut back, 3 bases at V and 10 bases at J, with 9 bases in the middle. CDR3 sequence: CASSENSRAFF. CDR3 DNA sequence: TGTGCCAGCAGTGAGAACAGCCGAGCTTTCTTT.

The V gene is TRBV7-2, the J gene TRBJ2-5; D assignment may be TRBD1 or TRBD2 (7 bases each). This CDR3 comprises 15 residues. The germline gives CDR1 SGHTA, CDR2 FQGNSA. V shed 3 bases and J shed 11 bases, with 22 bases lying between them. DNA for the CDR3: TGTGCCAGCAGCTTCAGGGGGGGTTCCTACAATGCGCAGTACTTC. Its protein product is CASSFRGGSYNAQYF.

CDR3 sequence: CASSVAPTSGIYEQYF. Written as DNA, the CDR3 is TGTGCCAGCAGCGTAGCTCCGACTAGCGGGATCTATGAGCAGTACTTC. J is TRBJ2-7 and V is TRBV9, with TRBD2 matching 11 bases. CDR1 is SGDLS, CDR2 YYNGEE, per germline. This CDR3 contains 16 residues. The J segment lost 7 bases and the V segment lost 0 bases, leaving 9 bases of the junction unmatched.

The chain carries TRBV27 and TRBJ2-5; D remains ambiguous. Trimming pared 7 bases from V and 4 bases from J, leaving 7 bases between. Germline CDR1 reads MNHEY; CDR2 reads SMNVEV (reference sequence). The length of the CDR3 is 11 residues. CDR3 bases: TGTGCCAGCACCTTCGGAGAGACCCAGTACTTC. This codes for CASTFGETQYF.

This rearrangement joins TRBV20-1 to TRBJ2-1; 7 nucleotides match TRBD2. The V gene's germline CDR1 is DFQATT and CDR2 SNEGSKA (reference sequence). CDR3 length: 15 residues. Germline trimming cut 1 base from V and 4 bases from J; bases unmatched to any gene: 7. CDR3 sequence reads: CSARGFTSDYNEQFF. The CDR3 DNA is TGCAGTGCTAGAGGCTTTACTAGCGATTACAATGAGCAGTTCTTC.

The CDR3 region has the DNA TGTGCCAGCACCTCTGGACAGGGACGAGAAAAACTGTTTTTT. Translated, it gives CASTSGQGREKLFF. The gene calls are TRBV28 and TRBJ1-4, with TRBD1 matching over 8 bases. CDR1 is MDHEN, CDR2 SYDVKM, per germline. With 7 bases clipped from V and 8 bases from J, the junction kept 9 bases outside the gene matches. The CDR3 totals 14 residues. The entire variable domain, with the rest obtained from reference TRBV28 and TRBJ1-4, is as follows: DVKVTQSSRYLVKRTGEKVFLECVQDMDHENMFWYRQDPGLGLRLIYFSYDVKMKEKGDIPEGYSVSREKKERFSLILESASTNQTSMYLCASTSGQGREKLFFGSGTQLSVL.

V usage is TRBV9 and J usage is TRBJ2-3; 9 nucleotides line up with TRBD2. Germline V gene sequence: CDR1 SGDLS, CDR2 YYNGEE. The CDR3 has 15 residues. V lost 6 bases, J lost 6 bases, and 11 bases stayed unmatched. The CDR3 is CASNEEGLAWDTQYF. DNA for the CDR3: TGTGCCAGCAACGAAGAAGGACTAGCGTGGGATACGCAGTATTTT. The full variable domain, rest sourced from reference TRBV9 and TRBJ2-3, is DSGVTQTPKHLITATGQRVTLRCSPRSGDLSVYWYQQSLDQGLQFLIQYYNGEERAKGNILERFSAQQFPDLHSELNLSSLELGDSALYFCASNEEGLAWDTQYFGPGTRLTVL.

This clonotype occurred a few times. The chain employs TRBV11-1 and TRBJ2-7; 8 positions match TRBD1. Trimming took 5 bases from V and 0 from J; bases not matched to a gene: 21. The CDR3 loop spans 20 amino acids. The germline V gene has CDR1 SGHAT and CDR2 FQDESV (reference sequence). As DNA, the CDR3 is TGTGCCAGCAGCACCCGAGGACAGGGTGGGGGAGTTCCTAGCTCCTACGAGCAGTACTTC. This translates into CASSTRGQGGGVPSSYEQYF.

CDR3 in DNA: TGCAGCGTTCTCCGGACCACAGATACGCAGTATTTT. Translated, it gives CSVLRTTDTQYF. The V and J genes are TRBV29-1 and TRBJ2-3; D not resolved. The germline gives CDR1 SQVTM, CDR2 ANQGSEA. The CDR3 sequence is 12 residues long. V lost 5 bases and J lost 2, with 8 bases in between.

A few counts support this clonotype. This chain links TRBV2 with TRBJ2-3; 7 nucleotides line up with TRBD2. Germline values: CDR1 SNHLY, CDR2 FYNNEI. After removal of 3 bases from V and 4 bases from J, the junction contained 1 base not matched to a gene. The CDR3 totals 13 residues. The CDR3 DNA reads as TGTGCCAGCAGTGACGGGGGGTCAGATACGCAGTATTTT. Its translation: CASSDGGSDTQYF. The full variable domain, its missing parts supplied by reference TRBV2 and TRBJ2-3, is EPEVTQTPSHQVTQMGQEVILRCVPISNHLYFYWYRQILGQKVEFLVSFYNNEISEKSEIFDDQFSVERPDGSNFTLKIRSTKLEDSAMYFCASSDGGSDTQYFGPGTRLTVL.

Written as DNA, the CDR3 is TGTGCCAGCAGCCTACTTAGCGGGAGGACTGACAATGAGCAGTTCTTC. It encodes CASSLLSGRTDNEQFF. The rearrangement uses TRBV12-3 or TRBV12-4 and TRBJ2-1, with 10 bases that match TRBD2. After removal of 6 bases from V and 5 bases from J, the junction contained 10 bases not matched to a gene. CDR3 length: 16 amino acids.

The genes are TRBV20-1 and TRBJ2-7, with 7 bases identical to TRBD1. CDR3 length: 13 amino acids. The V and J ends lost 0 bases and 3 bases, in that order; junction bases with no gene match: 2. Germline values: CDR1 DFQATT, CDR2 SNEGSKA (reference sequence). CDR3 residues: CSARDWDSYEQYF. The DNA of the CDR3 is TGCAGTGCTAGAGATTGGGACAGCTACGAGCAGTACTTC.

The genes are TRBV9 and TRBJ2-7; D call uncertain. CDR3 length: 12 amino acids. Germline V gives CDR1 SGDLS, CDR2 YYNGEE. V lost 1 base, J lost 6 bases, and 8 bases lay in between. Written as DNA, the CDR3 is TGTGCCAGCAGCGTATGGGCTGGCGAGCAGTACTTC. Translating it yields CASSVWAGEQYF.

This chain joins TRBV24-1 and TRBJ2-5; 7 nucleotides match TRBD2. The CDR3 extends over 16 amino acids. V was clipped by 0 bases and J by 13 bases; unmatched bases: 16. Germline lookup yields CDR1 KGHDR and CDR2 SFDVKD. CDR3 sequence: CATSDLSSGKIYERYF. CDR3 bases: TGTGCCACCAGTGATTTGTCGAGCGGGAAAATATATGAGCGGTACTTC.

The rearrangement uses TRBV12-3 or TRBV12-4 and TRBJ1-4; D unresolved. V was cut by 0 bases and J by 3 bases, with 11 bases left in between. The CDR3 totals 16 residues. CDR3 loop: CASSLARGLANEKLFF. The CDR3 DNA reads TGTGCCAGCAGTTTAGCGCGGGGTTTAGCTAATGAAAAACTGTTTTTT.

This clonotype came up many times. The chain links TRBV6-2 or TRBV6-3 to TRBJ2-2; TRBD2 agrees at 11 bases. The CDR3 consists of 16 residues. Trimming took 2 bases from V and 6 from J; bases not matched to a gene: 5. Looked up from germline, CDR1 is MNHEY and CDR2 is SVGEGT. The CDR3 DNA is TGTGCCAGCAGTTACCCGTTAGCGGGAGGGCCCGGGGAGCTGTTTTTT. Its translation: CASSYPLAGGPGELFF.

This clonotype was seen a few times. The chain recombines TRBV5-6 with TRBJ1-1; D is undetermined. The CDR3 runs 11 residues. V shed 3 bases and J shed 7 bases, with 7 bases lying between them. From germline, CDR1 is SGHDT and CDR2 YYEEEE. CDR3 in amino acids: CASSWADEAFF. For the CDR3, the DNA is TGTGCCAGCAGCTGGGCAGATGAAGCTTTCTTT.

The chain couples TRBV4-1 to TRBJ2-1; D remains unclear. In germline, CDR1 is MGHRA, CDR2 YSYEKL. V lost 0 bases and J 5 bases, leaving 8 bases between the germline ends. CDR3 length: 14 amino acids. In DNA form, the CDR3 reads TGCGCCAGCAGCCAAGATTTGATCAACAATGAGCAGTTCTTC. Translated, it gives CASSQDLINNEQFF.

This chain connects TRBV29-1 to TRBJ2-3; D remains ambiguous. V was clipped by 4 bases and J by 2 bases, with 13 bases between them. The CDR3 contains 14 residues. Germline CDR1 and CDR2: SQVTM and ANQGSEA. The CDR3 nucleotides read TGCAGCGTTGGAAGTATCGGCAACACAGATACGCAGTATTTT. Residues: CSVGSIGNTDTQYF.

The rearrangement links TRBV2 to TRBJ2-4; TRBD1 aligns across 9 bases. The V segment lost 5 bases and the J segment 7 bases; nucleotides outside the gene matches: 9. Germline V gene sequence: CDR1 SNHLY, CDR2 FYNNEI. This CDR3 has 15 amino acids. Here the CDR3 DNA reads TGTGCCAGCAGTAGAGAGACAGGGGGAAGGAACATTCAGTACTTC. Translated: CASSRETGGRNIQYF.

The chain is built from TRBV5-1 and TRBJ2-3; D is perhaps TRBD2 (5 bases). CDR3 length equals 14 residues. In germline, CDR1 is SGHRS, CDR2 YFSETQ. V shed 0 bases and J shed 2 bases, with 7 bases lying between them. The CDR3 loop is CASSLVGATDTQYF. CDR3 coding DNA: TGCGCCAGCAGCTTGGTGGGAGCCACAGATACGCAGTATTTT.

The CDR3 DNA is TGTGCCAGCAGTAAACTTGCGGGACCCGAGAAAGAGACCCAGTACTTC. It is translated as CASSKLAGPEKETQYF. The rearrangement uses TRBV2 and TRBJ2-5; D is possibly TRBD2 (6 bases). The CDR3 consists of 16 residues. CDR1 SNHLY and CDR2 FYNNEI come from the germline V gene. The germline V and J ends were trimmed by 5 bases and 3 bases, with 19 bases remaining between them.

To note about this clonotype: A much larger clone is a single base away; this may be a read error. This chain links TRBV29-1 with TRBJ2-5; D might be TRBD2 (6 bases). The CDR3 has 13 amino acids. The germline CDR1 and CDR2 sequences are SQVTM and ANQGSEA. CDR3 sequence: CIVARDSQETQYF. For the CDR3, the DNA is TGCATCGTTGCCCGGGACTCACAAGAGACCCAGTACTTC.

As for this clonotype: Germline is not matched at one junction end, which may reflect a read error. The CDR3 DNA follows: TGCGGCGTACAGGATCCTGATTCCTACGAGCAGTACTTC. Protein: CGVQDPDSYEQYF. The chain recombines TRBV29-1 with TRBJ2-7; perhaps TRBD1 as D (5 bases). From germline, CDR1 is SQVTM and CDR2 ANQGSEA. The CDR3 totals 13 residues.

V is TRBV20-1 and J is TRBJ2-5, with 11 nucleotides matching TRBD2. V gave up 3 bases and J gave up 11 bases; unmatched junction bases: 17. The germline V gene has CDR1 DFQATT and CDR2 SNEGSKA (reference sequence). There are 16 residues in the CDR3. The CDR3 DNA sequence: TGCAGTGCTAGGGATAGCGGGAGGGCCGGGGGGAATGAGCAGTACTTC. The encoded protein is CSARDSGRAGGNEQYF.

The chain carries TRBV7-2 and TRBJ2-2, with D perhaps TRBD1 (5 bases). Deletions cut 5 bases from V and 5 bases from J, with 21 bases between. This CDR3 contains 17 residues. From germline, CDR1 is SGHTA and CDR2 FQGNSA. CDR3 in amino acids: CASSQQPIQGRTGELFF. In DNA, the CDR3 is TGTGCCAGCAGCCAACAACCCATTCAGGGTAGGACCGGGGAGCTGTTTTTT. The full variable domain, in which reference TRBV7-2 and TRBJ2-2 provide the parts outside the CDR3, is GAGVSQSPSNKVTEKGKDVELRCDPISGHTALYWYRQSLGQGLEFLIYFQGNSAPDKSGLPSDRFSAERTGGSVSTLTIQRTQQEDSAVYLCASSQQPIQGRTGELFFGEGSRLTVL.

This clonotype was seen a few times. The chain employs TRBV7-2 and TRBJ2-5, with unresolved D. CDR3 length: 14 amino acids. Germline V gives CDR1 SGHTA, CDR2 FQGNSA. Trimming removed 5 bases from V and 4 bases from J, with 14 bases in between. CDR3 sequence (DNA): TGTGCCAGCAGCCCGAGGTTCCAGTCAGAGACCCAGTACTTC. The encoded protein is CASSPRFQSETQYF.

The rearrangement joins TRBV3-1 to TRBJ1-2, with D perhaps TRBD1 (5 bases). Trimming left V 3 bases short and J 4 bases short, with 9 bases between. CDR1 LGHDT and CDR2 YNNKEL come from the germline V gene (reference sequence). The CDR3 is 13 residues long. The CDR3 DNA is TGTGCCAGCAGCCATAGACAGTCCTATGGCTACACCTTC. Translation: CASSHRQSYGYTF.